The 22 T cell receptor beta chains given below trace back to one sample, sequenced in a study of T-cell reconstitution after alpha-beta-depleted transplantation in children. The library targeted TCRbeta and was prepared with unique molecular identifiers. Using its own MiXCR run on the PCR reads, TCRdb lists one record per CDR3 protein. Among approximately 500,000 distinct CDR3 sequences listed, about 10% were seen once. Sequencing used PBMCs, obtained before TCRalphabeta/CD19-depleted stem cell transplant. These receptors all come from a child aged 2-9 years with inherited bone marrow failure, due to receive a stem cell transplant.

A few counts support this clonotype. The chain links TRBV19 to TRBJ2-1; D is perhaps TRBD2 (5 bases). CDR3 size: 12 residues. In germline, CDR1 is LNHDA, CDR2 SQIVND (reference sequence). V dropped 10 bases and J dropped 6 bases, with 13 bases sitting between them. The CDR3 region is CATDQGLNEQFF. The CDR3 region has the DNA TGTGCCACCGATCAAGGACTCAATGAGCAGTTCTTC.

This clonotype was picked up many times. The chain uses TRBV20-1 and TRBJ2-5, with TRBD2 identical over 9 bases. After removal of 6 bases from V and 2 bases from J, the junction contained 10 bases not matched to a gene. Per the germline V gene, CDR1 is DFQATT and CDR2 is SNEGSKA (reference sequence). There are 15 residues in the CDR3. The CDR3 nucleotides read TGCAGTGCCCCGCCAGCGGGAGGACCTCAAGAGACCCAGTACTTC. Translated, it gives CSAPPAGGPQETQYF.

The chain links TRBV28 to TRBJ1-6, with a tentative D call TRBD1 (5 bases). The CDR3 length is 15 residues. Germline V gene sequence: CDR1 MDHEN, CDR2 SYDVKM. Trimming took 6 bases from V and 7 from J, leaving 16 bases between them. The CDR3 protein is CASRYPGRSNSPLHF. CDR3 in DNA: TGTGCCAGCAGATACCCGGGACGTTCCAATTCACCCCTCCACTTT.

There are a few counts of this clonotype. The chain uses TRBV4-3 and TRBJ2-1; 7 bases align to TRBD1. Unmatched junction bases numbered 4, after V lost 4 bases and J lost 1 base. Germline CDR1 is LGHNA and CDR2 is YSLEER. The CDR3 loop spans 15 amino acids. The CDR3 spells CASSPSTGSYNEQFF. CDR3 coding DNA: TGCGCCAGCAGCCCGTCGACAGGGTCCTACAATGAGCAGTTCTTC.

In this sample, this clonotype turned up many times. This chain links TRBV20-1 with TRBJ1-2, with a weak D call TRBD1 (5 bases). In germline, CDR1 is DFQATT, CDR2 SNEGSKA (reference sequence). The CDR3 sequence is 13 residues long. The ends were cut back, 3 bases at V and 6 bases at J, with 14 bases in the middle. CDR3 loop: CSARAVGLDGYTF. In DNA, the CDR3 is TGCAGTGCTAGGGCGGTGGGACTCGATGGCTACACCTTC.

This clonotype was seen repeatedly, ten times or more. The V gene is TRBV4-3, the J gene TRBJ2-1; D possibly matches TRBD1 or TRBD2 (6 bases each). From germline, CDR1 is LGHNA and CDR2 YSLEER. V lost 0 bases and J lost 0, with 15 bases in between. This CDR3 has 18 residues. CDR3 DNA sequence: TGCGCCAGCAGCCAAGAAGGGGGGCGGGCCGTCTCCTACAATGAGCAGTTCTTC. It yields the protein CASSQEGGRAVSYNEQFF.

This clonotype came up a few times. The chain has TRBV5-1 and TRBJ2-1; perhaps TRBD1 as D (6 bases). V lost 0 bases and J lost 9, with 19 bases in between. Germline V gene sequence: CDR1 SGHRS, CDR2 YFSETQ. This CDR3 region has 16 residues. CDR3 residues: CASSLAPRDEQGEQFF. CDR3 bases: TGCGCCAGCAGCTTGGCCCCCCGAGATGAACAGGGTGAGCAGTTCTTC.

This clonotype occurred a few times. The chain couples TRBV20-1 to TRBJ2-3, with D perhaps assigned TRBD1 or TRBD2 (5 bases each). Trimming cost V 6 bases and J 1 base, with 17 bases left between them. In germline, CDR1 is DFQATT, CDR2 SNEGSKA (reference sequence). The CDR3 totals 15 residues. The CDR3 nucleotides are TGCAGTGCCAAAGACGGGGACCGGGGCACAGATACGCAGTATTTT. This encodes CSAKDGDRGTDTQYF.

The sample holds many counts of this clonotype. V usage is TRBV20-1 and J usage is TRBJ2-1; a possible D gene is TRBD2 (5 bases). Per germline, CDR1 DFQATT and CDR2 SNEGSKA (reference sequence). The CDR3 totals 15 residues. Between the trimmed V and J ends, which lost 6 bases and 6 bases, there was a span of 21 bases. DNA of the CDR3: TGCAGTGCCCACGGGGTACTCTTCAGCCGCAATGAGCAGTTCTTC. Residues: CSAHGVLFSRNEQFF.

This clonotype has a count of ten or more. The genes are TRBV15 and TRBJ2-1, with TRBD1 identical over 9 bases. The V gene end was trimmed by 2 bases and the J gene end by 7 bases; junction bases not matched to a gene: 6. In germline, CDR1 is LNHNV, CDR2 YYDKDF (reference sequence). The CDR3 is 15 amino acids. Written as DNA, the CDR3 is TGTGCCACCAGCAGAAACAGGGGGCGAGCGAATGAGCAGTTCTTC. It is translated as CATSRNRGRANEQFF.

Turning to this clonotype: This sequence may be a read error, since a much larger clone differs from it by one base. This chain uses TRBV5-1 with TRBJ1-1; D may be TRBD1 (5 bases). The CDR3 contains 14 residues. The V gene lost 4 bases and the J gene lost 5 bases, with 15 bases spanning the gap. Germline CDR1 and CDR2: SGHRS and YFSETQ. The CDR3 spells CASSLRDLGTEAFF. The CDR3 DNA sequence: TGCGCCAGCAGCCTCCGGGACCTAGGGACTGAAGCTTTCTTT. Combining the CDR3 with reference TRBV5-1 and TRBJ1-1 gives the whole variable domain KAGVTQTPRYLIKTRGQQVTLSCSPISGHRSVSWYQQTPGQGLQFLFEYFSETQRNKGNFPGRFSGRQFSNSRSEMNVSTLELGDSALYLCASSLRDLGTEAFFGQGTRLTVV.

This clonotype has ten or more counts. The CDR3 DNA sequence: TGTGCCAGCAGTGAAGGACCTAGCCAAGAGACCCAGTACTTC. Translating gives CASSEGPSQETQYF. The V and J genes are TRBV6-1 and TRBJ2-5; no definite D call. CDR1 is MNHNS and CDR2 is SASEGT in the germline V gene. The CDR3 extends over 14 amino acids. V lost 1 base to trimming and J lost 1 base, with 7 bases between them.

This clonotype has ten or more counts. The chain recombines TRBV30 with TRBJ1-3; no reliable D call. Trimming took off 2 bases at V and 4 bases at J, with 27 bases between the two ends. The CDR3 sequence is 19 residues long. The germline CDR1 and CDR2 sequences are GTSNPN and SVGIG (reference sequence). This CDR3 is CAWSTTNPVPAGEGNTIYF. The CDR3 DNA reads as TGTGCCTGGAGTACCACCAACCCCGTCCCGGCAGGCGAAGGAAACACCATATATTTT.

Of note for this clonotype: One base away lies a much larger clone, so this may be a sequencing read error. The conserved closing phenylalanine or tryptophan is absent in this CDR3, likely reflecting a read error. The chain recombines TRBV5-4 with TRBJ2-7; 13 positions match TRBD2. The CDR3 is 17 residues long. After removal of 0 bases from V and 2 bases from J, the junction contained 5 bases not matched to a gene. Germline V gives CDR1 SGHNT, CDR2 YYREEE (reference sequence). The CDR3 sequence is CASSLGGTSGRAYEQYL. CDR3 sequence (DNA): TGTGCCAGCAGCTTGGGCGGCACTAGCGGGAGGGCCTACGAGCAGTACCTC.

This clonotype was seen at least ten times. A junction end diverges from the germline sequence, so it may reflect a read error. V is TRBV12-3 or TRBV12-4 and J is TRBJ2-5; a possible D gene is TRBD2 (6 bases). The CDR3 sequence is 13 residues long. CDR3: CASSFGGGLPNHF. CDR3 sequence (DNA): TGTGCCAGCAGTTTCGGGGGTGGGCTACCCAATCACTTC.

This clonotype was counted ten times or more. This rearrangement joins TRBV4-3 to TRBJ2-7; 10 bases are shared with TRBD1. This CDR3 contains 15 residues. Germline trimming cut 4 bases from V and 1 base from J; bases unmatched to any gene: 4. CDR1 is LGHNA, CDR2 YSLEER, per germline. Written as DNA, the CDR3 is TGCGCCAGCAGCCCAGGGACAGGGGATTCCTACGAGCAGTACTTC. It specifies CASSPGTGDSYEQYF.

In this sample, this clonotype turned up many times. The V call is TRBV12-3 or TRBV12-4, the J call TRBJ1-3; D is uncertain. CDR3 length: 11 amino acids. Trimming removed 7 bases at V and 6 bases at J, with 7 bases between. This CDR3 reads CASTLVNTIYF. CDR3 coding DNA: TGTGCCAGCACTCTGGTAAACACCATATATTTT.

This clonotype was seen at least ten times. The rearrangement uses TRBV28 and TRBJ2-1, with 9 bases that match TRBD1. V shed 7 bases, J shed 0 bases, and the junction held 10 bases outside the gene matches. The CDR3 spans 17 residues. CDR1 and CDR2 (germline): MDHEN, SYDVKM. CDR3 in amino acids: CASNGQGRPGSYNEQFF. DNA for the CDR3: TGTGCCAGCAATGGACAGGGGCGCCCGGGCTCCTACAATGAGCAGTTCTTC.

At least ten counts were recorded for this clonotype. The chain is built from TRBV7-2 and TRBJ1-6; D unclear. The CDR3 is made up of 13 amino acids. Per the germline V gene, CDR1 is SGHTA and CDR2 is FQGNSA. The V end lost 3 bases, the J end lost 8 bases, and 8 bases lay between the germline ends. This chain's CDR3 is CASSFTDDSPLHF. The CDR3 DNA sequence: TGTGCCAGCAGCTTCACTGATGATTCACCCCTCCACTTT.

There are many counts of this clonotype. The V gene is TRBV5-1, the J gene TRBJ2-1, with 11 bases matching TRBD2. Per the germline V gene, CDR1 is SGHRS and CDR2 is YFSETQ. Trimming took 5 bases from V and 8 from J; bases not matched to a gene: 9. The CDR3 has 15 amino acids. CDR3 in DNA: TGCGCCAGCAGGGTACTAGCGGGAGCCGTCGATGAGCAGTTCTTC. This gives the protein CASRVLAGAVDEQFF.

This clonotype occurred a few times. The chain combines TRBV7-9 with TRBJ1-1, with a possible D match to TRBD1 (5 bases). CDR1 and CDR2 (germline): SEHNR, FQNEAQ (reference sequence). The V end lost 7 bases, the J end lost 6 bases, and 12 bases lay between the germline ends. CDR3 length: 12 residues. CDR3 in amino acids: CASINTQAEAFF. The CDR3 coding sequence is TGTGCCAGCATTAATACACAGGCTGAAGCTTTCTTT.

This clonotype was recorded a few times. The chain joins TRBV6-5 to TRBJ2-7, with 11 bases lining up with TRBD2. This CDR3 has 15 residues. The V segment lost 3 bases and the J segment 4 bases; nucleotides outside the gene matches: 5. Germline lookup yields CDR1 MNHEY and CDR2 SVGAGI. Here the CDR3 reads CASSYRLAGLYEQYF. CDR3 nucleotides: TGTGCCAGCAGTTATAGACTAGCGGGATTATACGAGCAGTACTTC.